The rows below give T cell receptor beta chains drawn from one sample of a study of blood T cell repertoires in COVID-19. Sequenced by immunoSEQ multiplex PCR; TCRdb stores in-frame clones only, minus some. The sample consists of about 110,000 clones, 89% of them appearing once. Sequencing input: peripheral blood. These receptors were obtained from a man aged 35 to 55 with active or convalescent COVID-19. Both conserved end residues are part of each CDR3. D genes are given only for firm matches. The listing skips clone size in some rows; elsewhere it reads once, few, many or a size class.

j_call clone_size d_call v_call cdr3_aa cdr3_nt
TRBJ1-3 NA NA TRBV7-2 CASSLLGSAGNTIYF TGTGCCAGCAGCTTATTGGGGAGCGCTGGAAACACCATATATTTT
TRBJ1-2 NA TRBD1 TRBV7-3 CASSEGQVYGYTF TGTGCCAGCAGCGAGGGACAGGTTTATGGCTACACCTTC
TRBJ1-2 NA NA TRBV6-5 CASVRGAGGYTF TGTGCCAGCGTCCGGGGGGCGGGCGGCTACACCTTC
TRBJ1-2 NA NA TRBV7-9 CASSPGTQRYTF TGTGCCAGCAGCCCTGGGACACAGCGCTACACCTTC
TRBJ2-3 NA NA TRBV6-1 CASMVSGTDTQYF TGTGCCAGCATGGTAAGCGGCACAGATACGCAGTATTTT
TRBJ1-6 NA NA TRBV7-9 CASSQVGAGLNSPLHF TGTGCCAGCAGCCAAGTAGGGGCAGGGCTAAATTCACCCCTCCACTTT
TRBJ2-5 NA TRBD2 TRBV5-4 CASSSKQAGPHQETQYF TGTGCCAGCAGCTCAAAGCAAGCGGGACCACACCAAGAGACCCAGTACTTC
TRBJ1-2 NA NA TRBV28 CASSSSRFGYTF TGTGCCAGCAGTTCTTCCCGGTTTGGCTACACCTTC
TRBJ2-2 NA TRBD1 TRBV7-9 CASSQRDRGQDGELFF TGTGCCAGCAGCCAACGGGACAGGGGGCAAGACGGGGAGCTGTTTTTT
TRBJ1-1 NA NA TRBV18 CASSPLLTADTEAFF TGTGCCAGCTCACCCCTACTGACTGCCGACACTGAAGCTTTCTTT
TRBJ1-1 NA NA TRBV6-5 CASSYSSGVGTEAFF TGTGCCAGCAGTTACTCGTCCGGGGTGGGCACTGAAGCTTTCTTT
TRBJ1-3 once NA TRBV9 CASSPAGNTIYF TGTGCCAGCAGCCCCGCTGGAAACACCATATATTTT
TRBJ2-7 NA TRBD2 TRBV5-4 CASSLAGGNYEQYF TGTGCCAGCAGCTTAGCGGGAGGAAACTACGAGCAGTACTTC
TRBJ2-7 NA NA TRBV5-1 CASSFTGNEQYF TGCGCCAGCAGCTTTACAGGGAACGAGCAGTACTTC
TRBJ1-3 NA NA TRBV3-1/TRBV3-2 CASSHRVSTSGNTIYF TGTGCCAGCAGCCACAGGGTCTCAACCTCTGGAAACACCATATATTTT
TRBJ1-1 few NA TRBV18 CASSLRQNTEAFF TGTGCCAGCTCACTCCGACAGAACACTGAAGCTTTCTTT
TRBJ2-6 NA TRBD1 TRBV5-5 CASSLTPGQDLISGANVLTF TGTGCCAGCAGCTTAACTCCGGGACAGGACCTAATATCTGGGGCCAACGTCCTGACTTTC
TRBJ2-5 NA TRBD1 TRBV28 CASSSIGQGERETQYF TGTGCCAGCAGTTCCATAGGACAGGGAGAACGGGAGACCCAGTACTTC
TRBJ2-1 NA TRBD2 TRBV6-1 CASSEAHRLAGPNEQFF TGTGCCAGCAGTGAAGCGCATAGGCTAGCGGGACCCAATGAGCAGTTCTTC
TRBJ2-7 few TRBD1 TRBV5-1 CASSTGQGAYEQYF TGCGCCAGCAGCACAGGACAGGGGGCTTACGAGCAGTACTTC
TRBJ1-1 NA NA TRBV28 CASSLRNTEAFF TGTGCCAGCAGTTTGAGGAACACTGAAGCTTTCTTT
TRBJ2-1 NA TRBD2 TRBV14 CATSLGTSAYNEQFF TGTGCCACATCTCTCGGGACTAGCGCGTACAATGAGCAGTTCTTC
TRBJ2-7 NA NA TRBV28 CASITWAKIYEQYF TGTGCCAGCATTACATGGGCAAAGATTTACGAGCAGTACTTC
TRBJ1-4 few NA TRBV7-9 CASSETGRGEKLFF TGTGCCAGCAGCGAGACAGGACGAGGTGAAAAACTGTTTTTT
TRBJ2-2 NA NA TRBV4-3 CASSQESDTGELFF TGCGCCAGCAGCCAAGAATCGGACACCGGGGAGCTGTTTTTT
TRBJ2-2 once NA TRBV25-1 CASSESGVAIGELFF TGTGCCAGCAGTGAATCGGGTGTAGCTATCGGGGAGCTGTTTTTT
TRBJ2-7 NA TRBD2 TRBV28 CASPPPLRRGDYEQYF TGTGCCAGCCCCCCTCCTCTTCGGCGGGGGGACTACGAGCAGTACTTC
TRBJ2-1 NA TRBD2 TRBV9 CASSASGGTSNEQFF TGTGCCAGCAGCGCTAGCGGGGGAACAAGCAATGAGCAGTTCTTC
TRBJ1-5 once NA TRBV18 CASSPGRNQPQHF TGTGCCAGCTCACCGGGGAGAAATCAGCCCCAGCATTTT
TRBJ1-6 few NA TRBV7-2 CASSFGGLNSPLHF TGTGCCAGCAGCTTTGGCGGCCTCAATTCACCCCTCCACTTT
TRBJ1-1 NA TRBD1 TRBV3-1/TRBV3-2 CASRYAGGYTEAFF TGTGCCAGCAGGTACGCAGGGGGATATACTGAAGCTTTCTTT
TRBJ2-7 NA TRBD1 TRBV7-9 CASSLEGGGYEQYF TGTGCCAGCAGCTTAGAAGGGGGCGGATACGAGCAGTACTTC
TRBJ2-1 NA NA TRBV21-1 CATVTSGRASCNEQFF TGTGCCACCGTAACTAGCGGGAGGGCCTCCTGCAATGAGCAGTTCTTC
TRBJ2-7 NA NA TRBV18 CASSPRGAAYEQYF TGTGCCAGCTCACCACGCGGGGCAGCATACGAGCAGTACTTC
TRBJ2-3 few NA TRBV11-2 CASSLVTAGTQYF TGTGCCAGCAGCTTAGTGACGGCGGGTACGCAGTATTTT
TRBJ2-7 NA TRBD1 TRBV6-6 CASSYSDRGPYEQYF TGTGCCAGCAGTTACTCCGACAGGGGCCCGTACGAGCAGTACTTC
TRBJ2-7 NA TRBD2 TRBV28 CASSLAGGYEQYF TGTGCCAGCAGTCTGGCGGGAGGGTACGAGCAGTACTTC
TRBJ2-5 NA TRBD2 TRBV23-1 CASSQSILAGPTTQYF TGCGCCAGCAGTCAATCGATACTAGCGGGACCAACGACCCAGTACTTC
TRBJ2-5 NA NA TRBV18 CASSRAEGQTQYF TGTGCCAGCTCACGTGCGGAGGGACAGACCCAGTACTTC
TRBJ2-7 NA TRBD2 TRBV11-1 CASSFGRLALYEQYF TGTGCCAGCAGCTTCGGTCGACTAGCCCTCTACGAGCAGTACTTC
TRBJ2-7 NA NA TRBV4-3 CASSQVGAGRTYEQYF TGCGCCAGCAGCCAAGTGGGTGCGGGGCGCACCTACGAGCAGTACTTC
TRBJ1-4 NA NA TRBV14 CASSQWGLNEKLFF TGTGCCAGCAGCCAATGGGGGCTTAATGAAAAACTGTTTTTT
TRBJ2-1 NA NA TRBV7-2 CASSVQGREQFF TGTGCCAGCAGCGTACAGGGTAGGGAGCAGTTCTTC
TRBJ1-2 few NA TRBV6-2/TRBV6-3 CASSSRTTGGYGYTF TGTGCCAGCAGTTCCCGGACGACAGGCGGATACGGCTACACCTTC
TRBJ1-2 NA NA TRBV19 CASSPSGDYGYTF TGTGCCAGTAGTCCCTCGGGGGACTATGGCTACACCTTC
TRBJ2-7 NA NA TRBV28 CASSHNSGLSTGTTSYEQYF TGTGCCAGCAGCCATAATTCCGGACTTAGTACCGGGACAACCTCCTACGAGCAGTACTTC
TRBJ2-7 NA NA TRBV6-2/TRBV6-3 CASSWQGAEIYEQYF TGTGCCAGCAGTTGGCAAGGGGCCGAAATTTACGAGCAGTACTTC
TRBJ1-5 few NA TRBV4-3 CASSQNRGVANQPQHF TGCGCCAGCAGCCAGAACCGGGGGGTGGCAAATCAGCCCCAGCATTTT
TRBJ1-3 NA NA TRBV6-5 CASSYSSSGNTIYF TGTGCCAGCAGTTACTCGAGCTCTGGAAACACCATATATTTT
TRBJ2-2 NA NA TRBV7-2 CASSGSGNTGELFF TGTGCCAGCAGCGGCTCAGGGAATACCGGGGAGCTGTTTTTT
TRBJ1-4 NA NA TRBV28 CASVGGNEKLFF TGTGCCAGCGTAGGGGGTAATGAAAAACTGTTTTTT
TRBJ2-7 few TRBD1 TRBV28 CASSLGTGTYEQYF TGTGCCAGCAGTTTAGGGACAGGGACCTACGAGCAGTACTTC
TRBJ2-1 NA NA TRBV20-1 CSASSLNEQFF TGCAGTGCTAGTTCTCTGAATGAGCAGTTCTTC
TRBJ2-1 NA NA TRBV5-1 CASHTEGGSYNEQFF TGCGCCAGCCACACCGAGGGGGGGAGCTACAATGAGCAGTTCTTC
TRBJ2-4 NA TRBD1 TRBV6-1 CASSEAGTVQNIQYF TGTGCCAGCAGTGAAGCGGGGACAGTACAAAACATTCAGTACTTC